The 28 T cell receptor beta chains given below trace back to one sample, sequenced in a study of cytomegalovirus exposure and HLA in healthy donors. Some clones are missing from TCRdb's copy, which holds only in-frame ones; the method was immunoSEQ multiplex PCR. This sample carries 97,000 or so clones, more than 75% of them seen once, and the ten largest clones take under 6.5%. The sequencing sample was made of PBMCs. All receptors come from a man in his late teens or twenties in good health and CMV-seropositive.

The J gene is TRBJ1-1, the V gene TRBV9, with unresolved D. Germline CDR1 is SGDLS and CDR2 is YYNGEE. Between the trimmed V and J ends, which lost 3 bases and 1 base, there was a span of 10 bases. The CDR3 runs to 14 residues. The CDR3 sequence: CASSGRMRNTEAFF. The CDR3 region has the DNA TGTGCCAGCAGCGGGAGGATGAGGAACACTGAAGCTTTCTTT.

In nucleotides, the CDR3 is TGCGCCAGCAATTCAGCGGGAGATCCCTCCTACGAGCAGTACTTC. Its translation is CASNSAGDPSYEQYF. This rearrangement joins TRBV5-1 to TRBJ2-7, with TRBD2 matching 8 bases. The length of the CDR3 is 15 residues. The trim removed 6 bases at V and 0 bases at J, leaving 8 bases unmatched. CDR1 and CDR2 (germline): SGHRS, YFSETQ.

This clone was counted a single time. The V gene is TRBV15, the J gene TRBJ1-5; tentatively, D is TRBD1 (6 bases). The CDR3 length is 17 residues. The germline V and J ends were trimmed by 2 bases and 11 bases, with 25 bases remaining between them. Germline V gene lookup returns CDR1 LNHNV and CDR2 YYDKDF (reference sequence). Here the CDR3 reads CATSRLDAGASRWAQHF. Written as DNA, the CDR3 is TGTGCCACCAGCAGACTTGACGCAGGGGCTTCAAGGTGGGCCCAGCATTTT.

The chain carries TRBV25-1 and TRBJ1-1, with 7 bases that match TRBD1. The CDR3 length is 13 residues. Germline CDR1 and CDR2: MGHDK and SYGVNS. V shed 10 bases, J shed 4 bases, and the junction held 9 bases outside the gene matches. CDR3 sequence reads: CATGGQSGTEAFF. Written as DNA, the CDR3 is TGTGCCACCGGGGGACAGTCAGGCACTGAAGCTTTCTTT.

In regard to this clone: The same CDR3 arises from other DNA sequences in this sample as well. The chain is built from TRBV27 and TRBJ1-5; tentatively, D is TRBD1 (5 bases). V gave up 4 bases and J gave up 1 base, with 8 bases separating them. CDR1 and CDR2 (germline): MNHEY, SMNVEV (reference sequence). This CDR3 contains 14 residues. CDR3 DNA: TGTGCCAGCAGTTCGGGGGGAAGCAATCAGCCCCAGCATTTT. Its protein is CASSSGGSNQPQHF.

The chain is built from TRBV19 and TRBJ2-1; the match to TRBD1 covers 9 bases. Germline V gene data show CDR1 as LNHDA and CDR2 as SQIVND (reference sequence). This CDR3 has 13 amino acids. The V gene end was trimmed by 4 bases and the J gene end by 6 bases; junction bases not matched to a gene: 1. CDR3 sequence (DNA): TGTGCCAGTAGTAAGACAGGGGGCAATGAGCAGTTCTTC. Residues: CASSKTGGNEQFF. Filled out from reference TRBV19 and TRBJ2-1, the complete variable domain reads DGGITQSPKYLFRKEGQNVTLSCEQNLNHDAMYWYRQDPGQGLRLIYYSQIVNDFQKGDIAEGYSVSREKKESFPLTVTSAQKNPTAFYLCASSKTGGNEQFFGPGTRLTVL.

The rearrangement uses TRBV19 and TRBJ2-7; possibly TRBD2 for D (6 bases). The CDR3 length is 14 residues. The V and J ends lost 5 bases and 2 bases respectively, with 13 bases between them. The germline V gene encodes CDR1 LNHDA and CDR2 SQIVND (reference sequence). CDR3 coding DNA: TGTGCCAGTAGTTCCCCGGGAGAGGCCTACGAGCAGTACTTC. Translated, it gives CASSSPGEAYEQYF.

The J gene is TRBJ2-3, the V gene TRBV6-1; D remains unclear. Per germline, CDR1 MNHNS and CDR2 SASEGT. V shed 7 bases and J shed 0 bases, with 8 bases lying between them. CDR3 length equals 13 residues. The CDR3 DNA reads as TGTGCCAGCAACATCCTTAGCACAGATACGCAGTATTTT. Translated, it gives CASNILSTDTQYF.

This chain joins TRBV18 and TRBJ2-7, with TRBD1 matching 8 bases. The V gene's germline CDR1 is KGHSH and CDR2 LQKENI. Unmatched junction bases numbered 6, after V lost 0 bases and J lost 5 bases. This CDR3 has 15 residues. CDR3 amino acids: CASSPPGAGGHEQYF. In DNA, the CDR3 is TGTGCCAGCTCACCACCGGGGGCAGGGGGCCACGAGCAGTACTTC.

V usage is TRBV4-3 and J usage is TRBJ2-5, with TRBD2 as a possible D gene (5 bases). V was clipped by 0 bases and J by 1 base, with 9 bases between them. Germline assignment: CDR1 LGHNA and CDR2 YSLEER. This CDR3 region has 15 residues. CDR3 region: CASSQEGSGQETQYF. The CDR3 region has the DNA TGCGCCAGCAGCCAAGAAGGGAGCGGCCAAGAGACCCAGTACTTC.

Only one count was recorded for this clone. CDR3 nucleotide sequence: TGTGCCAGCAGGGATAGGGGCCGGGATACGCAGTATTTT. It encodes CASRDRGRDTQYF. The chain joins TRBV6-6 to TRBJ2-3; maybe TRBD1 (5 bases). Germline V gene sequence: CDR1 MNHNY, CDR2 SVGAGI (reference sequence). V lost 6 bases and J lost 6, with 13 bases in between. The CDR3 is made up of 13 amino acids.

The chain couples TRBV19 to TRBJ2-3, with 8 nucleotides matching TRBD1. V lost 5 bases, J lost 8 bases, and 6 bases stayed unmatched. CDR3 length: 13 residues. Germline values: CDR1 LNHDA, CDR2 SQIVND (reference sequence). This chain's CDR3 is CASSPTGAGTQYF. DNA of the CDR3: TGTGCCAGTAGTCCGACAGGGGCTGGTACGCAGTATTTT.

The chain has TRBV4-3 and TRBJ2-5, with TRBD1 identical over 10 bases. The CDR3 length is 16 residues. V gave up 3 bases and J gave up 1 base; unmatched junction bases: 5. In germline, CDR1 is LGHNA, CDR2 YSLEER. CDR3 sequence: CASSQGTGDFQETQYF. In DNA form, the CDR3 reads TGCGCCAGCAGCCAGGGGACAGGGGACTTCCAAGAGACCCAGTACTTC.

This clone appeared once. This chain connects TRBV7-9 to TRBJ2-5; 10 bases map to TRBD2. The V and J ends lost 5 bases and 5 bases, in that order; junction bases with no gene match: 14. The CDR3 runs to 17 residues. Germline V gives CDR1 SEHNR, CDR2 FQNEAQ (reference sequence). CDR3 bases: TGTGCCAGCAGCCAACGCCGGGAGCGGGGGGGCCCTGAGACCCAGTACTTC. It encodes CASSQRRERGGPETQYF.

J is TRBJ2-1 and V is TRBV7-2; TRBD2 aligns across 8 bases. The CDR3 contains 17 residues. Germline V gives CDR1 SGHTA, CDR2 FQGNSA. J gave up 4 bases and V 5 bases, and 13 bases lay outside the gene matches. CDR3 protein: CASSTSGWASGYNEQFF. The CDR3 DNA reads TGTGCCAGCAGCACCTCTGGATGGGCTAGCGGGTACAATGAGCAGTTCTTC. Complete variable domain (other parts from reference TRBV7-2 and TRBJ2-1): GAGVSQSPSNKVTEKGKDVELRCDPISGHTALYWYRQSLGQGLEFLIYFQGNSAPDKSGLPSDRFSAERTGGSVSTLTIQRTQQEDSAVYLCASSTSGWASGYNEQFFGPGTRLTVL.

This clone occurred a few times. The chain carries TRBV25-1 and TRBJ1-2; a weak D match, TRBD1 (6 bases). Germline CDR1 MGHDK, CDR2 SYGVNS. There are 15 residues in the CDR3. V dropped 2 bases and J dropped 2 bases, with 12 bases sitting between them. Here the CDR3 reads CASSETGILNYGYTF. The CDR3 region has the DNA TGTGCCAGCAGTGAAACAGGGATATTAAACTATGGCTACACCTTC.

The gene calls are TRBV5-1 and TRBJ1-3; TRBD1 agrees at 7 bases. Germline V lookup: CDR1 SGHRS, CDR2 YFSETQ. The CDR3 extends over 15 amino acids. V trimming: 0 bases; J trimming: 7 bases; junction bases outside the gene matches: 7. The CDR3 region has the DNA TGCGCCAGCAGCTTGGGACAGGGCCTCCGGAACACCATATATTTT. This codes for CASSLGQGLRNTIYF.

The table lists this clone with a count of one. This rearrangement joins TRBV5-5 to TRBJ1-6; D is ambiguous. The CDR3 loop spans 13 amino acids. CDR1 and CDR2 (germline): SGHKS, YYEKEE (reference sequence). V lost 4 bases and J lost 6, with 8 bases in between. The CDR3, as DNA: TGTGCCAGCAGCGCCGAGATTAATTCACCCCTCCACTTT. Protein: CASSAEINSPLHF.

CDR3 nucleotide sequence: TGTGCTAGTGGTTTTGTGTCCGGGGCCTACGAGCAGTACTTC. It codes for CASGFVSGAYEQYF. The J gene is TRBJ2-7, the V gene TRBV12-5; the D gene is possibly TRBD2 (5 bases). The CDR3 has 14 amino acids. The germline V gene encodes CDR1 LGHNT and CDR2 FRNRAP. V was trimmed by 3 bases and J by 2 bases, leaving 11 bases between them. The full variable domain, its missing parts supplied by reference TRBV12-5 and TRBJ2-7, is DARVTQTPRHKVTEMGQEVTMRCQPILGHNTVFWYRQTMMQGLELLAYFRNRAPLDDSGMPKDRFSAEMPDATLATLKIQPSEPRDSAVYFCASGFVSGAYEQYFGPGTRLTVT.

The chain carries TRBV5-1 and TRBJ2-1; 9 bases fit TRBD2. The length of the CDR3 is 18 residues. V trimming: 0 bases; J trimming: 0 bases; junction bases outside the gene matches: 7. Looked up from germline, CDR1 is SGHRS and CDR2 is YFSETQ. CDR3 coding DNA: TGCGCCAGCAGCTTGGCCCGATATAGCGGGAGCTCCTACAATGAGCAGTTCTTC. This codes for CASSLARYSGSSYNEQFF.

The CDR3 sequence: CASSPRTESSYEQYF. In DNA, the CDR3 is TGTGCCAGTAGTCCCCGGACAGAGAGCTCCTACGAGCAGTACTTC. The chain couples TRBV19 to TRBJ2-7; perhaps TRBD1 as D (6 bases). CDR3 size: 15 residues. Germline V gene lookup returns CDR1 LNHDA and CDR2 SQIVND (reference sequence). The ends were cut back, 5 bases at V and 0 bases at J, with 14 bases in the middle. The whole variable domain, filled in from reference TRBV19 and TRBJ2-7, reads DGGITQSPKYLFRKEGQNVTLSCEQNLNHDAMYWYRQDPGQGLRLIYYSQIVNDFQKGDIAEGYSVSREKKESFPLTVTSAQKNPTAFYLCASSPRTESSYEQYFGPGTRLTVT.

Only a few counts were recorded for this clone. The rearrangement joins TRBV9 to TRBJ2-2; weak D call: TRBD2 (6 bases). This CDR3 has 16 residues. Per germline, CDR1 SGDLS and CDR2 YYNGEE. With 0 bases removed from V and 1 base from J, the gap between germline ends came to 10 bases. This CDR3 reads CASSVAVGRNTGELFF. DNA of the CDR3: TGTGCCAGCAGCGTAGCCGTCGGGAGGAACACCGGGGAGCTGTTTTTT.

The table lists this clone with a count of one. The chain recombines TRBV11-3 with TRBJ1-3; D remains ambiguous. The V gene lost 4 bases and the J gene lost 7 bases, with 11 bases spanning the gap. This CDR3 contains 13 residues. The germline gives CDR1 SGHNT, CDR2 YENEEA. CDR3 sequence reads: CASSSDGGNTIYF. The CDR3 DNA sequence: TGTGCCAGCAGCTCCGACGGAGGGAACACCATATATTTT.

CDR3 loop: CAISPGGTGSTDTQYF. In nucleotides, the CDR3 is TGTGCCATCTCCCCGGGCGGGACAGGGTCCACAGATACGCAGTATTTT. The genes are TRBV10-3 and TRBJ2-3; the match to TRBD1 covers 9 bases. V was pared by 8 bases and J by 2 bases, with 11 bases of the junction left unmatched. The CDR3 is made up of 16 amino acids. The germline V gene has CDR1 ENHRY and CDR2 SYGVKD.

The chain carries TRBV6-1 and TRBJ2-3, with a weak D call TRBD1 (6 bases). Trimming removed 6 bases from V and 4 bases from J, with 14 bases in between. In germline, CDR1 is MNHNS, CDR2 SASEGT. The CDR3 is 14 amino acids. CDR3 amino acids: CASRAVQGSDTQYF. The CDR3 nucleotides are TGTGCCAGCAGGGCGGTACAGGGATCAGATACGCAGTATTTT.

This chain uses TRBV28 with TRBJ2-7, with 7 bases that match TRBD2. After removal of 9 bases from V and 1 base from J, the junction contained 12 bases not matched to a gene. The CDR3 runs to 15 residues. The germline V gene has CDR1 MDHEN and CDR2 SYDVKM. Here the CDR3 DNA reads TGTGCCAGTTCATCAGCCGGGACTACATCCTACGAGCAGTACTTC. Its protein product is CASSSAGTTSYEQYF.

CDR3 sequence reads: CASAGDQETQYF. The DNA for the CDR3 is TGTGCCAGCGCGGGAGACCAAGAGACCCAGTACTTC. This chain joins TRBV28 and TRBJ2-5; 7 nucleotides match TRBD2. The germline V gene encodes CDR1 MDHEN and CDR2 SYDVKM. The CDR3 extends over 12 amino acids. After removal of 8 bases from V and 0 bases from J, the junction contained 0 bases not matched to a gene.

This CDR3 is CASSLAPGTGDYGYTF. CDR3 coding DNA: TGTGCCAGCAGCTTAGCCCCTGGGACAGGGGATTATGGCTACACCTTC. The chain has TRBV7-2 and TRBJ1-2; 10 nucleotides line up with TRBD1. This CDR3 region has 16 residues. Germline V CDR1 and CDR2: SGHTA, FQGNSA. The V gene end was trimmed by 0 bases and the J gene end by 5 bases; junction bases not matched to a gene: 6.